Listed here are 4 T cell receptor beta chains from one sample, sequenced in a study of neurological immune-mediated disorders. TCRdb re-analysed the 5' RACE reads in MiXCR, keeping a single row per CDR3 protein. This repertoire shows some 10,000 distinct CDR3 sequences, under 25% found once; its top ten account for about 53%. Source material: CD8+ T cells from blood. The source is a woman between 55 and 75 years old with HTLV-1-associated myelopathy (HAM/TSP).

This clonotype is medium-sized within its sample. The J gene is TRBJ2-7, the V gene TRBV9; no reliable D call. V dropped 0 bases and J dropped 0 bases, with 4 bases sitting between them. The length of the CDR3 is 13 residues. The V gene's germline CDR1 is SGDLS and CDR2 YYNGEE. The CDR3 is CASSVADSYEQYF. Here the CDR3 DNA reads TGTGCCAGCAGCGTAGCTGACTCCTACGAGCAGTACTTC.

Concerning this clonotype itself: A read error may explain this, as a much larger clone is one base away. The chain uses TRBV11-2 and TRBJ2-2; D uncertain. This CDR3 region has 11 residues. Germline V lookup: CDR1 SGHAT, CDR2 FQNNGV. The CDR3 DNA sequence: TGTGCCTGCAGAGCTCCCGGGGAGCTGTTTTTT. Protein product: CACRAPGELFF.

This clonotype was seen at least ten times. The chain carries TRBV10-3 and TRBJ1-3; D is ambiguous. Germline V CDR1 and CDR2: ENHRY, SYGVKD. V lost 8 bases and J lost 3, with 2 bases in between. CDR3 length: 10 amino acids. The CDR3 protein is CAIGGNTIYF. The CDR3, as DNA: TGTGCCATCGGTGGAAACACCATATATTTT.

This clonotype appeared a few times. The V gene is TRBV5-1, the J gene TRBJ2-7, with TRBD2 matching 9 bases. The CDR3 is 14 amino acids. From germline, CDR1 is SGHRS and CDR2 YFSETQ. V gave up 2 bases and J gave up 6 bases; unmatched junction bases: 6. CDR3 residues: CASSFGVAGAEQYF. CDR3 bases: TGCGCCAGCAGCTTCGGAGTAGCGGGGGCCGAGCAGTACTTC.